Shown below are 5 T cell receptor beta chains from a single sample sequenced in a study of T cells in Graves' hyperthyroidism and ophthalmopathy. RNA transcripts yielded amplified TCR beta CDR3 regions. When the TCR CDR3 underwent first-round RT-PCR, the HTBI primer set was used. TCRdb re-called the multiplex PCR reads through MiXCR, storing one row per CDR3 protein. The table lists fewer than 500,000 distinct CDR3 sequences, less than 15% of them singletons. The source material was blood. These receptors were collected from a man in his thirties or forties with Graves' hyperthyroidism that later progressed to Graves' ophthalmopathy.

This clonotype was counted ten times or more. V usage is TRBV10-3 and J usage is TRBJ2-2; 7 bases match TRBD1. Germline assignment: CDR1 ENHRY and CDR2 SYGVKD. Germline trimming cut 2 bases from V and 1 base from J; bases unmatched to any gene: 10. The CDR3 sequence is 18 residues long. The CDR3 is CAISEIGTEQENTGELFF. CDR3 nucleotide sequence: TGTGCCATCAGTGAGATTGGGACAGAACAAGAGAACACCGGGGAGCTGTTTTTT.

This clonotype was observed many times. The chain has TRBV6-1 and TRBJ1-5; TRBD1 matches 11 bases. The V gene end was trimmed by 6 bases and the J gene end by 1 base; junction bases not matched to a gene: 5. Looked up from germline, CDR1 is MNHNS and CDR2 is SASEGT. This CDR3 region has 16 residues. The CDR3 spells CASRRDRGNSNQPQHF. The CDR3 region has the DNA TGTGCCAGCAGGAGGGACAGGGGGAACAGCAATCAGCCCCAGCATTTT.

This clonotype came up a few times. V usage is TRBV19 and J usage is TRBJ1-1, with 7 positions matching TRBD1. J was trimmed by 0 bases and V by 6 bases; bases with no gene match: 7. This CDR3 is 15 amino acids long. Germline CDR1 LNHDA, CDR2 SQIVND (reference sequence). The CDR3 nucleotides are TGTGCCAGTAGGCCCCGACAGGGATTGAACACTGAAGCTTTCTTT. Translation: CASRPRQGLNTEAFF.

In its sample, this clonotype was seen many times. The chain has TRBV12-3 or TRBV12-4 and TRBJ2-1; 12 bases map to TRBD2. The trim removed 5 bases at V and 1 base at J, leaving 9 bases unmatched. This CDR3 is built from 18 residues. DNA of the CDR3: TGTGCCAGCAGTCGGGATCGGACTAGCGGGGTTTCCTACAATGAGCAGTTCTTC. Translated, it gives CASSRDRTSGVSYNEQFF.

This clonotype has ten or more counts. The V and J genes are TRBV7-8 and TRBJ2-7, with a tentative D call TRBD2 (5 bases). The CDR3 covers 14 residues. CDR1 and CDR2 (germline): SGHVS, FQNEAQ. The V end was cut by 5 bases, the J end by 3 bases, with 14 bases between. The CDR3 sequence is CASSPETGYYEQYF. The CDR3 DNA follows: TGTGCCAGCAGCCCAGAGACGGGGTACTACGAGCAGTACTTC.